The T cell receptor (beta chain) described here comes from a study of cytomegalovirus exposure and HLA in healthy donors. Regarding the study as a whole: Accurate HLA-A and HLA-B prediction from TCR beta sequences was reported for most subjects.

Germline CDR1 and CDR2: MDHEN and SYDVKM. The CDR3 is 14 amino acids. Trimming left V 6 bases short and J 1 base short, with 10 bases between. The PCR employed 60 Vbeta primers together with 13 Jbeta primers. This table comes from immunoSEQ multiplex PCR, and its TCRdb copy is limited to in-frame clones, with some not included. The data contain hundreds of thousands of clones, roughly 70% of them singletons. In the case of this clone: The antigen is unknown.

This chain joins TRBV28 and TRBJ2-4; D gene unclear. The source material was PBMCs. The sequence derives from a female donor in good health and CMV-seronegative. The CDR3: CASSQEMAKNIQYF. The CDR3 nucleotides are TGTGCCAGCAGCCAAGAGATGGCCAAAAACATTCAGTACTTC.